This T cell receptor beta chain was sequenced for a study of post-analysis software for immune sequencing data. Overall study context: Disease trajectories encompassed relapsing-remitting, secondary progressive and progressive-relapsing multiple sclerosis. Broader study findings: In patients, TRBV5-6, TRBV5-1 and TRBV20-1 belonged to five or six TRBV segments found more frequently than in controls. Normalized Chao1 diversity was significantly lower in multiple sclerosis patients than in controls. When the samples were clustered directly with F measure, those that had been prepared in the same batch showed strong co-clustering.

Germline assignment: CDR1 LGHNA and CDR2 YSLEER. The CDR3 has 16 amino acids. Trimming stripped 0 bases from V and 1 base from J, with 10 bases between. In the case of this clonotype: Antigen specificity is unknown.

Unique molecular identifiers were built into the TCR beta cDNA libraries. TCRdb redid the calling of the PCR reads with MiXCR, one entry per CDR3 protein. The table shows roughly 430,000 distinct CDR3 sequences, with approximately 39% occurring only once. This receptor was obtained from a girl aged 2-15 years with multiple sclerosis. This rearrangement joins TRBV4-3 to TRBJ2-1; D unresolved. The material sequenced was blood. CDR3 in DNA: TGCGCCAGCAGCCAAGAACGGACCCTTTCCTACAATGAGCAGTTCTTC. Protein: CASSQERTLSYNEQFF.